These T cell receptor beta chains were read from a single sample in a study of T cells in Graves' hyperthyroidism and ophthalmopathy. Using its own MiXCR run on the multiplex PCR reads, TCRdb lists one record per CDR3 protein. The sample yields about 360,000 distinct CDR3 sequences, roughly 13% seen once. Material for sequencing was blood. The receptors stem from a woman aged 18 to 35 with Graves' hyperthyroidism. Each CDR3 is given with its conserved first and last residue. D genes are given only for firm matches. Where a row states a size, it is once, few, many or the class of an expanded clone; other rows omit it.

>TRBJ2-5|.|TRBV12-3/TRBV12-4|14|many
CASSPTRGRETQYF
TGTGCCAGCAGTCCCACGAGGGGTCGAGAGACCCAGTACTTC
>TRBJ2-6|.|TRBV24-1|13|few
CATSDGGANVLTF
TGTGCCACCAGTGATGGAGGGGCCAACGTCCTGACTTTC
>TRBJ1-1|.|TRBV28|13|many
CASSFSQQYEAFF
TGTGCCAGCAGTTTCTCTCAACAATATGAAGCTTTCTTT
>TRBJ2-2|.|TRBV20-1|14|many
CSAKPGQNTGELFF
TGCAGTGCTAAGCCGGGACAGAACACCGGGGAGCTGTTTTTT
>TRBJ1-1|.|TRBV5-1|14|many
CASSLRDTRAEAFF
TGCGCCAGCAGCCTACGGGACACACGTGCTGAAGCTTTCTTT
>TRBJ1-6|.|TRBV9|19|.
CASSPRGSAQSSYNSPLHF
TGTGCCAGCTCCCCCAGAGGGAGTGCCCAAAGCTCCTATAATTCACCCCTCCACTTT
>TRBJ1-2|.|TRBV5-1|14|many
CASSLVAGSRGYTF
TGCGCCAGCAGCTTGGTGGCGGGCTCGAGAGGCTACACCTTC
>TRBJ1-5|TRBD1|TRBV2|16|many
CASSARTGGGNQPQHF
TGTGCCAGCAGCGCACGGACAGGGGGAGGCAATCAGCCCCAGCATTTT
>TRBJ1-2|.|TRBV11-2|15|many
CASSPLGARAYGYTF
TGTGCCAGCAGCCCCTTAGGGGCGCGCGCCTATGGCTACACCTTC
>TRBJ2-2|.|TRBV2|16|many
CASSGKGLGGTGELFF
TGTGCCAGCAGTGGAAAGGGACTCGGGGGAACCGGGGAGCTGTTTTTT
>TRBJ1-4|.|TRBV20-1|14|many
CSAKDSATNEKLFF
TGCAGTGCTAAGGACAGCGCAACTAATGAAAAACTGTTTTTT
>TRBJ2-1|.|TRBV30|11|many
CAWTRVNEQFF
TGTGCCTGGACAAGGGTAAATGAGCAGTTCTTC
>TRBJ2-7|TRBD1|TRBV6-6|15|many
CASSYTGTGYYEQYF
TGTGCCAGCAGTTACACCGGGACAGGATACTACGAGCAGTACTTC
>TRBJ1-2|.|TRBV11-2|17|many
CASSLDPWGIQEGGYTF
TGTGCCAGCAGCCTAGACCCCTGGGGTATCCAAGAGGGTGGCTACACCTTC
>TRBJ2-1|.|TRBV6-4|13|few
CASSEGRRNEQFF
TGTGCCAGCAGTGAAGGGAGACGCAATGAGCAGTTCTTC
>TRBJ2-3|TRBD2|TRBV28|16|many
CASYSPAGGGTDTQYF
TGTGCCAGCTACTCCCCAGCGGGGGGGGGGACAGATACGCAGTATTTT
>TRBJ2-7|.|TRBV7-8|14|many
CASSLAHQLGEQYF
TGTGCCAGCAGCTTAGCTCATCAACTAGGGGAGCAGTACTTC
>TRBJ2-1|.|TRBV15|14|many
CATSRIGGSDEQFF
TGTGCCACCAGCCGCATCGGGGGTAGCGATGAGCAGTTCTTC
>TRBJ1-1|.|TRBV28|13|many
CASSQTQNTEAFF
TGTGCCAGCAGTCAGACACAGAACACTGAAGCTTTCTTT
>TRBJ2-1|TRBD1|TRBV7-8|15|many
CASSFTGGSYNEQFF
TGTGCCAGCAGCTTCACAGGGGGATCCTACAATGAGCAGTTCTTC
>TRBJ2-5|.|TRBV11-2|14|many
CASSLVNRQETQYF
TGTGCCAGCAGCTTAGTAAACAGGCAAGAGACCCAGTACTTC
>TRBJ2-7|.|TRBV20-1|14|many
CSDTPEDSFYEQYF
TGCAGTGATACCCCCGAGGACAGTTTCTACGAGCAGTACTTC
>TRBJ1-1|.|TRBV5-1|14|many
CASSSGTGYTEAFF
TGCGCCAGCAGCTCGGGAACAGGGTACACTGAAGCTTTCTTT
>TRBJ2-1|.|TRBV4-1|16|many
CASSQGQEAPYNEQFF
TGCGCCAGCAGCCAAGGACAAGAAGCACCTTACAATGAGCAGTTCTTC
>TRBJ1-2|.|TRBV30|14|many
CAWGGALLVEGYTF
TGTGCCTGGGGAGGGGCCCTCCTCGTGGAAGGCTACACCTTC
>TRBJ2-4|.|TRBV20-1|15|few
CSAPPNQEAKNIQYF
TGCAGTGCTCCCCCTAACCAAGAAGCCAAAAACATTCAGTACTTC
>TRBJ2-2|TRBD2|TRBV15|18|.
CATSRKGIAGGNTGELFF
TGTGCCACCAGCAGGAAGGGGATAGCGGGGGGGAATACCGGGGAGCTGTTTTTT
>TRBJ1-6|TRBD1|TRBV24-1|16|few
CATSDLYRGFNSPLHF
TGTGCCACCAGTGATTTGTACAGGGGATTTAATTCACCCCTCCACTTT
>TRBJ2-7|.|TRBV6-2/TRBV6-3|17|few
CASTRGLGASHSYEQYF
TGTGCCAGCACCCGGGGGCTCGGGGCTAGCCATTCCTACGAGCAGTACTTC
>TRBJ1-5|.|TRBV3-1|17|.
CASSQDGPTDSNQPQHF
TGTGCCAGCAGCCAAGATGGGCCGACAGATAGCAATCAGCCCCAGCATTTT
>TRBJ1-1|TRBD1|TRBV6-1|13|few
CASRQGVYTEAFF
TGTGCCAGCAGACAGGGGGTGTACACTGAAGCTTTCTTT
>TRBJ2-1|TRBD2|TRBV7-9|15|.
CASSSIAGVYNEQFF
TGTGCCAGCAGCTCAATAGCGGGGGTCTACAATGAGCAGTTCTTC
>TRBJ2-1|.|TRBV6-5|15|many
CASSNSPGAANEQFF
TGTGCCAGCAGTAACTCACCGGGGGCGGCGAATGAGCAGTTCTTC
>TRBJ1-6|.|TRBV4-1|16|few
CASSPPEVAADSPLHF
TGCGCCAGCAGCCCTCCAGAGGTAGCGGCTGATTCACCCCTCCACTTT
>TRBJ2-7|.|TRBV28|14|many
CASIPWGRAHEQYF
TGTGCCAGCATCCCGTGGGGCAGGGCCCACGAGCAGTACTTC
>TRBJ2-5|TRBD2|TRBV9|15|few
CASSPGASGWETQYF
TGTGCCAGCAGCCCCGGCGCTAGCGGTTGGGAGACCCAGTACTTC
>TRBJ2-2|TRBD1|TRBV24-1|14|many
CATRGTGNTGELFF
TGTGCCACCAGAGGGACAGGGAACACCGGGGAGCTGTTTTTT
>TRBJ2-3|TRBD2|TRBV28|20|many
CASSLWEGLAGGPSTDTQYF
TGTGCCAGCAGTTTATGGGAGGGACTAGCGGGAGGGCCCTCGACAGATACGCAGTATTTT
>TRBJ1-2|.|TRBV19|14|many
CASSLETPIYGYTF
TGTGCCAGTAGCCTCGAGACACCGATCTATGGCTACACCTTC
>TRBJ2-1|.|TRBV7-3|15|many
CASSLRGGSGERQFF
TGTGCCAGCAGCCTACGCGGGGGCAGCGGGGAAAGGCAGTTCTTC
>TRBJ2-7|.|TRBV29-1|13|.
CSVGGQGPYEQYF
TGCAGCGTTGGCGGTCAGGGCCCCTACGAGCAGTACTTC
>TRBJ2-1|TRBD2|TRBV9|17|.
CASSVADGGGRGNEQFF
TGTGCCAGCAGCGTAGCGGACGGGGGCGGGAGGGGCAATGAGCAGTTCTTC
>TRBJ1-5|TRBD1|TRBV9|15|.
CASSPGTDSNQPQHF
TGTGCCAGCAGCCCCGGGACAGATAGCAATCAGCCCCAGCATTTT
>TRBJ2-1|TRBD2|TRBV15|17|.
CATSRPSSGNSYNEQFF
TGTGCCACCAGCAGGCCGTCTAGCGGGAATAGTTACAATGAGCAGTTCTTC
>TRBJ2-7|TRBD1|TRBV7-9|14|many
CASSLDRKSYEQYF
TGTGCCAGCAGCCTGGACAGGAAATCCTACGAGCAGTACTTC
>TRBJ1-6|.|TRBV9|16|.
CASSVDAGVYNSPLHF
TGTGCCAGCAGCGTAGACGCAGGGGTCTATAATTCACCCCTCCACTTT
>TRBJ1-5|TRBD1|TRBV6-1|18|many
CASSEGQGGPYSNQPQHF
TGTGCCAGCAGTGAGGGACAGGGGGGACCATATAGCAATCAGCCCCAGCATTTT
>TRBJ2-7|TRBD2|TRBV6-2/TRBV6-3|13|many
CASRPSGTYEQYF
TGTGCCAGCAGACCTAGCGGGACCTACGAGCAGTACTTC
>TRBJ2-2|.|TRBV24-1|15|.
CATSDYGTSHGELFF
TGTGCCACCAGTGATTATGGAACTAGCCACGGGGAGCTGTTTTTT
>TRBJ2-7|TRBD1|TRBV5-1|13|many
CASSLYRGGEQYF
TGCGCCAGCAGCTTGTACAGGGGTGGGGAGCAGTACTTC